Shown below are 15 T cell receptor beta chains from a single sample sequenced in a study of shared clonotypes between healthy human individuals. Profiling relied on immunoSEQ multiplex PCR, and the TCRdb table lists in-frame clones only, not all of them. The sample yields some 2 million clones, over 85% seen once. CD8 cells regarded as naive lacked CD45RO, were positively chosen for CCR7, and omitted terminally differentiated effector memory CD45RA+ cells. Input material: naive CD8+ T cells sorted from blood. Every receptor here comes from a man aged 18-30 years in good health.

The J gene is TRBJ1-6, the V gene TRBV9; D gene ambiguous. V was shortened by 2 bases and J by 6 bases, with 6 bases between the two germline ends. The CDR3 is made up of 13 amino acids. Germline CDR1 SGDLS, CDR2 YYNGEE. CDR3 sequence reads: CASSVSSNSPLHF. CDR3 DNA: TGTGCCAGCAGCGTTTCAAGTAATTCACCCCTCCACTTT.

The chain couples TRBV20-1 to TRBJ2-1, with 7 bases that match TRBD2. V gave up 5 bases and J gave up 10 bases; unmatched junction bases: 5. CDR3 size: 11 residues. Germline V gives CDR1 DFQATT, CDR2 SNEGSKA (reference sequence). The CDR3 loop reads CSAFRGLEQFF. The CDR3 coding sequence is TGCAGTGCTTTTAGGGGACTAGAGCAGTTCTTC.

The rearrangement links TRBV27 to TRBJ2-1, with D possibly called TRBD1 or TRBD2 (5 bases each). The CDR3 loop spans 17 amino acids. Trimming stripped 6 bases from V and 0 bases from J, with 18 bases between. CDR1 is MNHEY and CDR2 is SMNVEV in the germline V gene (reference sequence). DNA for the CDR3: TGTGCCAGCAGACCCGAGGGGCCGGGTAGCTCCTACAATGAGCAGTTCTTC. Translating it yields CASRPEGPGSSYNEQFF.

V and J are TRBV20-1 and TRBJ1-2; D gene unclear. The length of the CDR3 is 11 residues. Germline V gene data show CDR1 as DFQATT and CDR2 as SNEGSKA (reference sequence). Trimming cost V 6 bases and J 8 bases, with 13 bases left between them. This CDR3 reads CSALEEGGYTF. For the CDR3, the DNA is TGCAGTGCGTTGGAGGAAGGGGGCTACACCTTC.

The chain couples TRBV10-3 to TRBJ1-1; TRBD1 aligns across 7 bases. CDR1 is ENHRY, CDR2 SYGVKD, per germline. Losses at the gene ends were 2 bases for V and 1 base for J; bases not matched to a gene: 4. The CDR3 loop spans 15 amino acids. The CDR3 nucleotides are TGTGCCATCAGTGAGCTGGCAGGGGGGAACACTGAAGCTTTCTTT. This codes for CAISELAGGNTEAFF.

This rearrangement joins TRBV2 to TRBJ1-4; a weak D match, TRBD1 (6 bases). The CDR3 loop spans 15 amino acids. V dropped 0 bases and J dropped 6 bases, with 11 bases sitting between them. Germline CDR1 is SNHLY and CDR2 is FYNNEI. CDR3 sequence reads: CASSEARGAYEKLFF. CDR3 nucleotides: TGTGCCAGCAGTGAAGCGAGGGGGGCTTATGAAAAACTGTTTTTT. Using reference TRBV2 and TRBJ1-4 for the parts outside the CDR3, the full variable domain is EPEVTQTPSHQVTQMGQEVILRCVPISNHLYFYWYRQILGQKVEFLVSFYNNEISEKSEIFDDQFSVERPDGSNFTLKIRSTKLEDSAMYFCASSEARGAYEKLFFGSGTQLSVL.

The chain is built from TRBV19 and TRBJ2-1, with unresolved D. V was clipped by 2 bases and J by 3 bases, with 11 bases between them. The CDR3 has 15 amino acids. Germline-derived CDR1 and CDR2 are LNHDA and SQIVND (reference sequence). The CDR3 sequence is CASSIPWEGYNEQFF. Written as DNA, the CDR3 is TGTGCCAGTAGTATACCGTGGGAAGGCTACAATGAGCAGTTCTTC.

This clone was counted only a few times. The chain is built from TRBV4-1 and TRBJ1-1; no clear D. V lost 1 base and J lost 8, with 17 bases in between. CDR3 size: 15 residues. CDR1 and CDR2 from the germline V gene are MGHRA and YSYEKL. Written as DNA, the CDR3 is TGCGCCAGCAGCCAAGGCGTCTCCGTTCTGGGGGAAGCTTTCTTT. Protein: CASSQGVSVLGEAFF.

This chain links TRBV10-2 with TRBJ2-7, with D unresolved. V gave up 2 bases and J gave up 0 bases, with 8 bases separating them. The CDR3 loop spans 14 amino acids. Germline CDR1 WSHSY, CDR2 SAAADI. The CDR3 here is CASSEDINSYEQYF. CDR3 in DNA: TGCGCCAGCAGTGAGGACATCAACTCCTACGAGCAGTACTTC.

The genes are TRBV6-5 and TRBJ1-1, with 7 positions matching TRBD1. V lost 4 bases and J lost 4; bases outside the gene matches: 6. Germline CDR1 MNHEY, CDR2 SVGAGI. CDR3 length equals 14 residues. The CDR3 DNA follows: TGTGCCAGCAGTTTTAGACAGGGATCCACTGAAGCTTTCTTT. It translates to CASSFRQGSTEAFF.

J is TRBJ2-3 and V is TRBV7-6, with a possible D match to TRBD1 (5 bases). V gave up 2 bases and J gave up 0 bases, with 6 bases separating them. The CDR3 extends over 14 amino acids. CDR1 is SGHVS, CDR2 FNYEAQ, per germline. CDR3 sequence: CASSLTGSTDTQYF. For the CDR3, the DNA is TGTGCCAGCAGCTTAACAGGTAGCACAGATACGCAGTATTTT. Full variable domain (remainder filled in from reference TRBV7-6 and TRBJ2-3): GAGVSQSPRYKVTKRGQDVALRCDPISGHVSLYWYRQALGQGPEFLTYFNYEAQQDKSGLPNDRFSAERPEGSISTLTIQRTEQRDSAMYRCASSLTGSTDTQYFGPGTRLTVL.

Remarks on this clone: Since the CDR3 does not end with the conserved phenylalanine or tryptophan, this likely comes from a read error. This chain connects TRBV10-3 to TRBJ1-1, with no clear D. Deletions cut 4 bases from V and 11 bases from J, with 11 bases between. This CDR3 spans 11 amino acids. Germline CDR1 and CDR2: ENHRY and SYGVKD. The CDR3 DNA follows: TGTGCCATCAGTGGTGGCAGTTTCGCTTTCCTT. It encodes CAISGGSFAFL.

On this clone: Other DNA sequences in this specimen translate into the identical CDR3. The chain links TRBV9 to TRBJ2-1; possibly TRBD1 for D (7 bases). Germline CDR1 and CDR2: SGDLS and YYNGEE. The CDR3 contains 12 residues. With 3 bases removed from V and 7 bases from J, the gap between germline ends came to 8 bases. This chain's CDR3 is CASSAGGNEQFF. Here the CDR3 DNA reads TGTGCCAGCAGCGCAGGGGGGAATGAGCAGTTCTTC.

The rearrangement links TRBV13 to TRBJ1-4, with a weak D call TRBD1 (6 bases). Germline V gene data show CDR1 as PRHDT and CDR2 as FYEKMQ (reference sequence). The CDR3 runs 15 residues. V was clipped by 5 bases and J by 8 bases, with 18 bases between them. CDR3 sequence reads: CASSPGGGPMEKLFF. Written as DNA, the CDR3 is TGTGCCAGCAGCCCGGGCGGGGGGCCAATGGAAAAACTGTTTTTT.

V usage is TRBV7-2 and J usage is TRBJ2-3, with TRBD2 identical over 10 bases. Unmatched junction bases numbered 10, after V lost 1 base and J lost 6 bases. The CDR3 length is 17 residues. CDR1 and CDR2 from the germline V gene are SGHTA and FQGNSA. CDR3 nucleotide sequence: TGTGCCAGCAGCTTAGAGATCGAGCGGGAGGGCGGCGATACGCAGTATTTT. This sequence encodes CASSLEIEREGGDTQYF.